These T cell receptor beta chains were read from a single sample in a study of response to subunit inactivated influenza vaccine. TCRdb reprocessed the RT-PCR reads with MiXCR, giving one entry per CDR3 protein. The profile shows about 540,000 distinct CDR3 sequences, around a quarter of them singletons. These data also featured in a second study, about T cells expressing NK-cell markers.

The sequencing here drew on CD4+ T cells sorted from PBMCs, taken roughly 13 days after vaccination. The receptors here all came from a middle-aged man who received an inactivated influenza vaccine. Both conserved end residues are part of each CDR3. The D gene is left open where the match is weak. Not all rows give a size; the values are once, few, many and, for expanded clones, a class.

TRBJ2-7,many,TRBV4-3,-,TGCGCCAGCAGCCAAGCCCGGGGCTACGAGCAGTACTTC,CASSQARGYEQYF
TRBJ2-7,many,TRBV11-2,TRBD2,TGTGCCAGCAGTTTGATTCTAGCGGGGACCAGCTACGAGCAGTACTTC,CASSLILAGTSYEQYF
TRBJ2-3,few,TRBV5-4,TRBD2,TGTGCCAGCAGTGCCTCCCCGACTAGCGGGAGAACAGATACGCAGTATTTT,CASSASPTSGRTDTQYF
TRBJ2-2,many,TRBV12-3/TRBV12-4,TRBD1,TGTGCCAGCAGTTTAGAGACAGGGACCGGGGAGCTGTTTTTT,CASSLETGTGELFF
TRBJ2-5,-,TRBV30,-,TGTGCCTGGAGTCACCCCGCAGCGGCCCAGTACTTC,CAWSHPAAAQYF
TRBJ2-7,few,TRBV7-2,-,TGTGCCAGCAGCTTAGAAGCCATGCAGGGCTACTACGAGCAGTACTTC,CASSLEAMQGYYEQYF
TRBJ2-7,-,TRBV28,-,TGTGCCAGCAGTTTAAAGGAGGCCGAGCAGTACTTC,CASSLKEAEQYF
TRBJ2-7,-,TRBV27,-,TGTGCCAGCAGTTCTCATGCCGACGGCGAGCAGTACTTC,CASSSHADGEQYF
TRBJ2-7,-,TRBV27,TRBD2,TGTGCCAGCACCCCCGGCCAGGTTTTTAGCGGGAGGGTCACCGAGCAGTACTTC,CASTPGQVFSGRVTEQYF
TRBJ1-5,-,TRBV15,TRBD1,TGTGCCACCAGCAGGGACAGGGCTCTTCAGCCCCAGCATTTT,CATSRDRALQPQHF
TRBJ2-1,-,TRBV7-6,-,TGTGCCAGCAGCAGGTCGGGGGCAGGGGGGATCAATGAGCAGTTCTTC,CASSRSGAGGINEQFF
TRBJ2-5,-,TRBV15,-,TGTGCCACCAGCATCCCGGGAGAGGTGGCTAAGACCCAGTACTTC,CATSIPGEVAKTQYF
TRBJ2-5,few,TRBV12-3/TRBV12-4,TRBD2,TGTGCCAGCAGTTTAGGGACTAGCAGGGGCCAAGAGACCCAGTACTTC,CASSLGTSRGQETQYF
TRBJ2-7,-,TRBV4-2,-,TGTGCCAGCAGCCAAGAGTCTGGAGCCTACGAGCAGTACTTC,CASSQESGAYEQYF
TRBJ1-6,-,TRBV7-9,TRBD1,TGTGCCAGCACCGGGACAGGGGATAATTCACCCCTCCACTTT,CASTGTGDNSPLHF
TRBJ2-2,-,TRBV11-2,-,TGTGCCAGCAGCTTAGTCGGGCAGACCGGGGAGCTGTTTTTT,CASSLVGQTGELFF
TRBJ1-5,few,TRBV20-1,-,TGCAGTGCTAGTACCCCCCGGGGGGCAGGTCAGCCCCAGCATTTT,CSASTPRGAGQPQHF
TRBJ2-3,few,TRBV25-1,-,TGTGCCAGCAGTAGACCAGGGGCAGATACGCAGTATTTT,CASSRPGADTQYF
TRBJ2-3,-,TRBV5-6,-,TGTGCCAGCAGCTTGGTGGGGCCGGCATATACGCAGTATTTT,CASSLVGPAYTQYF
TRBJ2-7,-,TRBV28,-,TGTGCCAGCAGTTCCGTGCCGGAGCAGTACTTC,CASSSVPEQYF
TRBJ2-7,many,TRBV28,-,TGTGCCAGCAGTTTATCTGGCAGAAGCTCCTACGAGCAGTACTTC,CASSLSGRSSYEQYF
TRBJ1-4,-,TRBV5-1,-,TGCGCCAGCAGCTCGGCAGGTAGTGAAAAACTGTTTTTT,CASSSAGSEKLFF
TRBJ1-5,many,TRBV6-1,TRBD1,TGTGCCAGCAGCCGAAACAGGGGACGGCAGCCCCAGCATTTT,CASSRNRGRQPQHF
TRBJ2-3,-,TRBV4-1,TRBD1,TGCGCCAGCAGCCAAAGAATGAGACAGGGTTCCACAGATACGCAGTATTTT,CASSQRMRQGSTDTQYF
TRBJ2-2,few,TRBV7-3,TRBD1,TGTGCCAGCAGCTGGACCGGGACAGGGTCCAACACCGGGGAGCTGTTTTTT,CASSWTGTGSNTGELFF
TRBJ1-6,once,TRBV20-1,-,TGCAGTGCATCAGCCCTCCTTAATTCACCCCTCCACTTT,CSASALLNSPLHF
TRBJ1-6,few,TRBV12-3/TRBV12-4,TRBD1,TGTGCCAGCAGTTTTGGACAGGCGTTAAATTCACCCCTCCACTTT,CASSFGQALNSPLHF
TRBJ2-7,few,TRBV7-2,TRBD2,TGTGCCAGCAGCTCCCGGGAGGGCGACGAGCAGTACTTC,CASSSREGDEQYF
TRBJ2-5,-,TRBV7-8,-,TGTGCCAGCAGCATGCTTGGAGTTGTGGAGACCCAGTACTTC,CASSMLGVVETQYF
TRBJ2-1,few,TRBV9,TRBD2,TGTGCCAGCAGCGTAGAGGGACTAGCGGGTAGCTCCTACAATGAGCAGTTCTTC,CASSVEGLAGSSYNEQFF
TRBJ2-5,few,TRBV12-3/TRBV12-4,-,TGTGCCAGCAGCGACGACGGAATTGGGACCCAGTACTTC,CASSDDGIGTQYF
TRBJ2-2,-,TRBV7-2,TRBD2,TGTGCCAGCAGCAAAACCGGGACTAGCGGCGTCGGGGAGCTGTTTTTT,CASSKTGTSGVGELFF
TRBJ2-7,few,TRBV10-3,TRBD2,TGTGCCATCGCAAGCGGGAGTTACGAGCAGTACTTC,CAIASGSYEQYF
TRBJ2-7,-,TRBV12-3/TRBV12-4,-,TGTGCCAGCAGCTCGTTACTAGCCTACGAGCAGTACTTC,CASSSLLAYEQYF
TRBJ2-7,few,TRBV14,-,TGTGCCAGCAGCCCACGCAGGGGAGGTTCCGAGCAGTACTTC,CASSPRRGGSEQYF
TRBJ1-2,-,TRBV12-3/TRBV12-4,-,TGTGCCAGCAGCCGGGGGCGACACGCCGGCTCTCTTTATGGCTACACCTTC,CASSRGRHAGSLYGYTF
TRBJ2-5,many,TRBV20-1,-,TGCAGTGCCTGGAGGGAGACCCAGTACTTC,CSAWRETQYF
TRBJ2-2,few,TRBV20-1,TRBD1,TGCAGTGCTTCGACAGGGGGCACGAACACCGGGGAGCTGTTTTTT,CSASTGGTNTGELFF
TRBJ2-7,many,TRBV5-5,TRBD1,TGTGCCAGCAGCCCACGTGGCGGGACAGGGAGCGACGAGCAGTACTTC,CASSPRGGTGSDEQYF
TRBJ2-2,few,TRBV5-4,-,TGTGCCAGCAGCCCGTCGGGGGTGGGGTCGAACACCGGGGAGCTGTTTTTT,CASSPSGVGSNTGELFF
TRBJ2-3,few,TRBV7-6,-,TGTGCCAGCAGGCAGGGGCCAAGGGATACGCAGTATTTT,CASRQGPRDTQYF
TRBJ1-5,-,TRBV10-3,-,TGTGCCATCAGTGCGACAGATAGCAATCAGCCCCAGCATTTT,CAISATDSNQPQHF
TRBJ1-5,few,TRBV12-3/TRBV12-4,-,TGTGCCAGCAGTTTATACGAGAATCAGCCCCAGCATTTT,CASSLYENQPQHF
TRBJ1-1,-,TRBV25-1,TRBD1,TGTGCCAGCCTGACCGGGACAGGGGTTAACACTGAAGCTTTCTTT,CASLTGTGVNTEAFF
TRBJ2-7,few,TRBV20-1,TRBD1,TGCAGTGCTAGCCGACAGGGTCGTGGGTACGAGCAGTACTTC,CSASRQGRGYEQYF
TRBJ2-7,-,TRBV5-4,-,TGTGCCAGCAGCCGGGGGGCGGGGGCCTCCTACGAGCAGTACTTC,CASSRGAGASYEQYF
TRBJ2-7,-,TRBV7-9,-,TGTGCCAGCAGCTGGGGAGAAGACTACGAGCAGTACTTC,CASSWGEDYEQYF
TRBJ2-7,-,TRBV3-1,TRBD2,TGTGCCAGCAGCCAAGAGGCTAGCGGGCTAGCCTACGAGCAGTACTTC,CASSQEASGLAYEQYF